The 12 T cell receptor beta chains presented below share a single source sample, sequenced in a study of blood T cell repertoires in COVID-19. Repertoires were generated with immunoSEQ multiplex PCR, while TCRdb's copy carries only in-frame clones and drops some. This table has roughly 500,000 clones, roughly 87% appearing once. Sequencing was carried out using peripheral blood. Receptor source: a man younger than 35 with COVID-19, enrolled during active disease.

The chain is built from TRBV2 and TRBJ2-3, with D possibly matching TRBD1 (6 bases). V lost 4 bases and J lost 0, with 14 bases in between. The germline V gene has CDR1 SNHLY and CDR2 FYNNEI. This CDR3 region has 16 residues. The CDR3 DNA reads TGTGCCAGCAGTGTAGGGACACAAACTAGCACAGATACGCAGTATTTT. Its protein is CASSVGTQTSTDTQYF. Full variable domain (outside the CDR3, taken from reference TRBV2 and TRBJ2-3): EPEVTQTPSHQVTQMGQEVILRCVPISNHLYFYWYRQILGQKVEFLVSFYNNEISEKSEIFDDQFSVERPDGSNFTLKIRSTKLEDSAMYFCASSVGTQTSTDTQYFGPGTRLTVL.

This sequence joins TRBV30 and TRBJ2-7, with 8 positions matching TRBD2. Germline CDR1 GTSNPN, CDR2 SVGIG (reference sequence). The length of the CDR3 is 15 residues. V shed 3 bases and J 2 bases; nucleotides not matched to a gene: 9. Written as DNA, the CDR3 is TGTGCCTGGAGCCTAGCGGGCGGCCGCACCTACGAGCAGTACTTC. Translated: CAWSLAGGRTYEQYF.

V and J are TRBV19 and TRBJ1-4, with a tentative D call TRBD1 (5 bases). The germline CDR1 and CDR2 sequences are LNHDA and SQIVND (reference sequence). The V gene lost 7 bases and the J gene lost 10 bases, with 13 bases spanning the gap. The CDR3 length is 12 residues. The CDR3 DNA is TGTGCCAGTAATCCAGGGAACGGAAAACTGTTTTTT. Protein: CASNPGNGKLFF.

This sequence joins TRBV7-7 and TRBJ2-7, with a possible D match to TRBD1 (6 bases). Germline lookup yields CDR1 SSHAT and CDR2 FNYEAQ (reference sequence). The V end was cut by 5 bases, the J end by 6 bases, with 14 bases between. The CDR3 extends over 13 amino acids. The CDR3 loop is CASSPERGSEQYF. The DNA for the CDR3 is TGTGCCAGCAGCCCAGAGAGGGGGAGCGAGCAGTACTTC.

V gene TRBV4-2 combines with J gene TRBJ1-2; perhaps TRBD1 as D (5 bases). This CDR3 spans 17 amino acids. Trimming removed 0 bases from V and 0 bases from J, with 14 bases in between. Germline loops: CDR1 LGHNA, CDR2 YNFKEQ. CDR3 in DNA: TGTGCCAGCAGCCAAGATGTGGCCGCAGGGTCTAACTATGGCTACACCTTC. Translated, it gives CASSQDVAAGSNYGYTF.

The chain has TRBV5-1 and TRBJ2-5; the D gene is possibly TRBD2 (6 bases). Looked up from germline, CDR1 is SGHRS and CDR2 is YFSETQ. V gave up 3 bases and J gave up 5 bases, with 14 bases separating them. The CDR3 is 14 residues long. The chain's CDR3 is CASSYGGPGETQYF. For the CDR3, the DNA is TGCGCCAGCAGCTACGGAGGGCCTGGGGAGACCCAGTACTTC.

A few counts support this clone. The genes are TRBV27 and TRBJ2-7; 9 nucleotides agree with TRBD1. J was trimmed by 9 bases and V by 6 bases; bases with no gene match: 15. CDR1 MNHEY and CDR2 SMNVEV come from the germline V gene (reference sequence). The CDR3 loop spans 15 amino acids. CDR3 bases: TGTGCCAGCAGAGGTTTGGGACAGGGAACCGGCGGGCAGTACTTC. Translated, it gives CASRGLGQGTGGQYF.

The chain joins TRBV19 to TRBJ1-5, with TRBD1 matching 8 bases. In germline, CDR1 is LNHDA, CDR2 SQIVND (reference sequence). V was clipped by 7 bases and J by 3 bases; unmatched bases: 5. The CDR3 contains 14 residues. The CDR3 spells CASTMDRDNQPQHF. For the CDR3, the DNA is TGTGCCAGTACTATGGACAGGGACAATCAGCCCCAGCATTTT.

The chain employs TRBV5-1 and TRBJ2-2; 11 bases are a match to TRBD2. CDR1 and CDR2 from the germline V gene are SGHRS and YFSETQ. Unmatched junction bases numbered 19, after V lost 3 bases and J lost 0 bases. The CDR3 has 22 residues. CDR3 in DNA: TGCGCCAGCAGCTCCCTCGGGGGTAGCGGGAGGGATAAGCCCGCGAACACCGGGGAGCTGTTTTTT. Translating gives CASSSLGGSGRDKPANTGELFF.

V is TRBV2 and J is TRBJ2-5; D may be TRBD2 (5 bases). The CDR3 is 17 amino acids. The V end was cut by 3 bases, the J end by 1 base, with 18 bases between. Germline loops: CDR1 SNHLY, CDR2 FYNNEI. CDR3 sequence (DNA): TGTGCCAGCAGTGATCCGTTGAGGGAGACGGGCCAAGAGACCCAGTACTTC. Protein sequence: CASSDPLRETGQETQYF. Full variable domain (rest looked up from reference TRBV2 and TRBJ2-5): EPEVTQTPSHQVTQMGQEVILRCVPISNHLYFYWYRQILGQKVEFLVSFYNNEISEKSEIFDDQFSVERPDGSNFTLKIRSTKLEDSAMYFCASSDPLRETGQETQYFGPGTRLLVL.

The CDR3 spells CASSLGLAGGFWEETQYF. CDR3 sequence (DNA): TGCGCCAGCAGCTTGGGGCTAGCGGGAGGCTTTTGGGAAGAGACCCAGTACTTC. The chain is built from TRBV5-1 and TRBJ2-5; 11 bases fit TRBD2. Germline V CDR1 and CDR2: SGHRS, YFSETQ. CDR3 length: 18 amino acids. J gave up 3 bases and V 0 bases, and 10 bases lay outside the gene matches.

The chain combines TRBV5-1 with TRBJ2-7, with 7 positions matching TRBD2. V trimming: 1 base; J trimming: 5 bases; junction bases outside the gene matches: 15. CDR3 size: 17 residues. Germline loops: CDR1 SGHRS, CDR2 YFSETQ. The CDR3 nucleotides read TGCGCCAGCAGCTTGAGAATCCGCGCGGGAGCCCAACACGAGCAGTACTTC. The encoded protein is CASSLRIRAGAQHEQYF.